This T cell receptor (beta chain) was sequenced during a study of cytomegalovirus exposure and HLA in healthy donors. Both 60 Vbeta primers and 13 Jbeta primers went into the PCR. Method: immunoSEQ multiplex PCR; TCRdb's copy keeps in-frame clones and lacks some. The sample has around 200,000 clones. The clonotype was recovered from a woman in her twenties or thirties in good health and CMV-seropositive. The specimen was PBMCs.

The CDR3 here is CASSFPGLAGPEQYF. CDR3 bases: TGTGCCAGCAGTTTCCCGGGACTAGCGGGTCCAGAGCAGTACTTC. This chain connects TRBV27 to TRBJ2-7; 12 bases fit TRBD2. The germline V gene encodes CDR1 MNHEY and CDR2 SMNVEV (reference sequence). J gave up 7 bases and V 3 bases, and 7 bases lay outside the gene matches. This CDR3 comprises 15 residues.